This T cell receptor (beta chain) emerged from a study of PD-1 blockade in classical Hodgkin lymphoma. Study in general: Patients were dosed intravenously with nivolumab at 3 mg/kg every 2 weeks.

The repertoire was sequenced with immunoSEQ multiplex PCR; TCRdb's copy has only in-frame clones and lacks some. Of some 90,000 clones listed, 83% are singletons. Note on this clone: Its antigen is undetermined.

Overall study results and limits: Complete responders started with a diversity level that resembled newly diagnosed patients at baseline. CD4+ TCR diversity, unlike CD8+, rose significantly by C4D1.

This CDR3 has 15 amino acids. CDR1 and CDR2 (germline): KGHSH, LQKENI. Between the trimmed V and J ends, which lost 5 bases and 3 bases, there was a span of 15 bases. Time point here: cycle 4 day 1 (C4D1), after 6 weeks of nivolumab. Every single patient, without exception, relapsed after autologous stem cell transplantation, and brentuximab vedotin exposure varied. This TCR derives from a human donor with classical Hodgkin lymphoma. The specimen comprised peripheral blood mononuclear cells (PBMCs), sampled before the fourth cycle of nivolumab. The chain has TRBV18 and TRBJ2-3; D perhaps matches TRBD1 (6 bases). CDR3 sequence (DNA): TGTGCCAGCTCAAAACCACAGGGATATACAGATACGCAGTATTTT. Translation: CASSKPQGYTDTQYF.